This T cell receptor (beta chain) derives from a study of blood T cells in healthy people across ages. Per germline, CDR1 DFQATT and CDR2 SNEGSKA (reference sequence). CDR3 length equals 14 residues. Trimming stripped 0 bases from V and 9 bases from J, with 15 bases between. This clonotype came up many times. What it recognizes is unknown. Broader study findings: The percentage of naive T cells correlated strongly with TCR beta diversity. Unknown donor CMV status possibly confounded expanded clonotype changes. Naive and antigen-experienced cells could not be conclusively compared, given unsorted PBMCs.

A J-beta primer mix and a sample-barcoded 5' primer were used in a second PCR of roughly 6 to 12 cycles. TCRdb processed the 5' RACE reads anew with MiXCR; each CDR3 protein has one entry. The sample lists hundreds of thousands of distinct CDR3 sequences; around 62% were seen once. Source material: blood. The chain is built from TRBV20-1 and TRBJ2-1, with D perhaps given as TRBD1 or TRBD2 (6 bases each). This receptor was taken from a man aged 25 to 40 in good health. CDR3 protein: CSARDMGGTREQFF. The CDR3 DNA sequence: TGCAGTGCTAGAGATATGGGGGGCACACGTGAGCAGTTCTTC.